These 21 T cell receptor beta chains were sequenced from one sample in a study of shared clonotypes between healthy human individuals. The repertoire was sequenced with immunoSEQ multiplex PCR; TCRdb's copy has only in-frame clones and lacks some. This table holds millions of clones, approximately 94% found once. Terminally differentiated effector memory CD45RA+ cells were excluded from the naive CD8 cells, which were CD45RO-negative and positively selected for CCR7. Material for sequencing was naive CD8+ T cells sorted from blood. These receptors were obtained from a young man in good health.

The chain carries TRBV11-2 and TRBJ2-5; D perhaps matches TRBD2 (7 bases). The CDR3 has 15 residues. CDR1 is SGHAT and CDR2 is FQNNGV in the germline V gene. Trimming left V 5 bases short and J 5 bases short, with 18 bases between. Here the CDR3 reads CASSLWGGAMETQYF. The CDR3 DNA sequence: TGTGCCAGCAGCCTGTGGGGGGGCGCGATGGAGACCCAGTACTTC.

This chain's CDR3 is CASSLGRDRGYNEQFF. Written as DNA, the CDR3 is TGTGCCAGCAGCTTAGGCCGCGACAGGGGCTACAATGAGCAGTTCTTC. V is TRBV13 and J is TRBJ2-1; the match to TRBD1 covers 8 bases. V was clipped by 0 bases and J by 3 bases; unmatched bases: 4. Germline loops: CDR1 PRHDT, CDR2 FYEKMQ (reference sequence). This CDR3 contains 16 residues.

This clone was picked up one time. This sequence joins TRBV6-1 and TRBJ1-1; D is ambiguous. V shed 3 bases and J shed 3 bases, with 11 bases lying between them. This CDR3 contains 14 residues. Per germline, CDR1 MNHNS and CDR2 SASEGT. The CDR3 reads CASSEVTSDTEAFF. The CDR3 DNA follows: TGTGCCAGCAGTGAGGTCACCTCGGACACTGAAGCTTTCTTT.

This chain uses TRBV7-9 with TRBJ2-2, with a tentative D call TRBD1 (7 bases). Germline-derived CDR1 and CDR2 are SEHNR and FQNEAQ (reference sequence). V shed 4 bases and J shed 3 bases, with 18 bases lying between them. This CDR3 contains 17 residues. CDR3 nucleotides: TGTGCCAGCAGCTACAGGGGCGGGACTTTCGACACCGGGGAGCTGTTTTTT. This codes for CASSYRGGTFDTGELFF.

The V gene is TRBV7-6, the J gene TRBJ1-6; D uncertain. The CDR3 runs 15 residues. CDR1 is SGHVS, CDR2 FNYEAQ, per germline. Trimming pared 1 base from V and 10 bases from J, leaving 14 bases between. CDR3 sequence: CASSLEREGNSPLHF. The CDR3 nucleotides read TGTGCCAGCAGCTTAGAACGTGAAGGCAACTCACCCCTCCACTTT.

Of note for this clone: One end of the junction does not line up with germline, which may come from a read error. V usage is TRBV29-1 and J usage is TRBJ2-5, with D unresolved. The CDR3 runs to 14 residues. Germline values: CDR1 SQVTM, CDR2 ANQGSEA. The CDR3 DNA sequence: TGCAGCGCTGAATCCCCTGGGGTGCAAGAGACCCAGTACTTC. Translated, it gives CSAESPGVQETQYF. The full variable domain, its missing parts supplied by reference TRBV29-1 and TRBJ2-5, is SAVISQKPSRDICQRGTSLTIQCQVDSQVTMMFWYRQQPGQSLTLIATANQGSEATYESGFVIDKFPISRPNLTFSTLTVSNMSPEDSSIYLCSAESPGVQETQYFGPGTRLLVL.

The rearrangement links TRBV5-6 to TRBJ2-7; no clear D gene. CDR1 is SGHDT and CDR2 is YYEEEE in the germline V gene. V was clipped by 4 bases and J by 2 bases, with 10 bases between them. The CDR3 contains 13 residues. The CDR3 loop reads CASSHFETYEQYF. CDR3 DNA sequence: TGTGCCAGCAGCCACTTTGAGACCTACGAGCAGTACTTC.

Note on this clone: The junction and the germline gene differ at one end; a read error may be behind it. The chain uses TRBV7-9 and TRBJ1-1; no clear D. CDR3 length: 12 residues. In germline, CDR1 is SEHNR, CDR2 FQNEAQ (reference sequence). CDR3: CASSLVNTLPLF. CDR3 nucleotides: TGTGCCAGCAGCTTAGTCAACACCCTTCCCCTTTTT.

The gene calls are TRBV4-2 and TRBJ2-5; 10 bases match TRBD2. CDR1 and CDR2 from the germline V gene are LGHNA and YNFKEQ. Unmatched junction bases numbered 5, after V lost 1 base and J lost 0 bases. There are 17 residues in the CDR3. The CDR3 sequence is CASSQGAGTSDQETQYF. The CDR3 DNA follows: TGTGCCAGCAGCCAAGGGGCAGGGACTAGCGACCAAGAGACCCAGTACTTC.

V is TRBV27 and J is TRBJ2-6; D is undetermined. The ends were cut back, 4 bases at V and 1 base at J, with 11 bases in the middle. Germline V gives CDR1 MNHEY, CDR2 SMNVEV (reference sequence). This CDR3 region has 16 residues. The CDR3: CASSYGPSSGANVLTF. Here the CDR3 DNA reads TGTGCCAGCAGTTATGGGCCCTCTTCTGGGGCCAACGTCCTGACTTTC. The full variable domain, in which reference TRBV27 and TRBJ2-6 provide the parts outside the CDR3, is EAQVTQNPRYLITVTGKKLTVTCSQNMNHEYMSWYRQDPGLGLRQIYYSMNVEVTDKGDVPEGYKVSRKEKRNFPLILESPSPNQTSLYFCASSYGPSSGANVLTFGAGSRLTVL.

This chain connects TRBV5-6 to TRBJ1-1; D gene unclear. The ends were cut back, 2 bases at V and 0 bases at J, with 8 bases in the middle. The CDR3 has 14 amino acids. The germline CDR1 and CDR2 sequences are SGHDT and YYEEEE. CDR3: CASSFSQMNTEAFF. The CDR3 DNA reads TGTGCCAGCAGCTTCTCCCAGATGAACACTGAAGCTTTCTTT.

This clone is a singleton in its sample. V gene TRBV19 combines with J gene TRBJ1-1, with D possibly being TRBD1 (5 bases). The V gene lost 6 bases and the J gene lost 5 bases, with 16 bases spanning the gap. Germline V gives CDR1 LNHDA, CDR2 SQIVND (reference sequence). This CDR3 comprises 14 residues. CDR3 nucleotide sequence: TGTGCCAGTAGACCCACAGGCCCCCGGACTGAAGCTTTCTTT. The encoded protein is CASRPTGPRTEAFF.

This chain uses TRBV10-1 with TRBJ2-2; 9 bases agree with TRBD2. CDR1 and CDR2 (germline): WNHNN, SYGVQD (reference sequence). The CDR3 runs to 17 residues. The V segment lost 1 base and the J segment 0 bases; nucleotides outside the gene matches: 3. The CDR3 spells CASSELREGSNTGELFF. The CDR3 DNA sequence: TGCGCCAGCAGTGAGTTGCGGGAGGGCTCGAACACCGGGGAGCTGTTTTTT.

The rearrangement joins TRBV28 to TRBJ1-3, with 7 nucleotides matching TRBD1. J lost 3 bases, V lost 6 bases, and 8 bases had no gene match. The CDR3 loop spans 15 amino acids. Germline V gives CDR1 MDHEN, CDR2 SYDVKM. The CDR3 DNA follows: TGTGCCAGCAGCTACAGGGGAGGACATGGAAACACCATATATTTT. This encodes CASSYRGGHGNTIYF.

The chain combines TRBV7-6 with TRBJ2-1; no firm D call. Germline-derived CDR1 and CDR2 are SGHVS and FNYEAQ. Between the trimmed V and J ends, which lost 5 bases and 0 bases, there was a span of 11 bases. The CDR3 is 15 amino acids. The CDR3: CASSLTLSSYNEQFF. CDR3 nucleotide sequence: TGTGCCAGCAGCCTGACCTTGAGCTCCTACAATGAGCAGTTCTTC.

The CDR3 DNA reads as TGTGCTAGTGGGACCTCCGGACTAGCGGGAGCTTATTCCTACGAGCAGTACTTC. It translates to CASGTSGLAGAYSYEQYF. The chain recombines TRBV12-5 with TRBJ2-7; 13 bases fit TRBD2. J gave up 1 base and V 6 bases, and 12 bases lay outside the gene matches. CDR3 size: 18 residues. The germline CDR1 and CDR2 sequences are LGHNT and FRNRAP.

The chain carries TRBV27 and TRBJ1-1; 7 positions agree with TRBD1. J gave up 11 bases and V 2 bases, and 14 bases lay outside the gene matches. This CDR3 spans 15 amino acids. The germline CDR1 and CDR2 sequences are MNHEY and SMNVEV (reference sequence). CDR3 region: CASSLGPGTVPVAFF. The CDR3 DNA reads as TGTGCCAGCAGTTTAGGGCCCGGGACAGTACCCGTGGCTTTCTTT.

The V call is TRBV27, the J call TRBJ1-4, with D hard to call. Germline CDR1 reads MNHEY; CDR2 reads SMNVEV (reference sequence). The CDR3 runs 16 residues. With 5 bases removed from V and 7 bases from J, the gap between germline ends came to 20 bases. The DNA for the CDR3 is TGTGCCAGCAGTCCCCGGATGGGGATGTGGACTGAAAAACTGTTTTTT. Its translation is CASSPRMGMWTEKLFF. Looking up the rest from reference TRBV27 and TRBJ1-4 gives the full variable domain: EAQVTQNPRYLITVTGKKLTVTCSQNMNHEYMSWYRQDPGLGLRQIYYSMNVEVTDKGDVPEGYKVSRKEKRNFPLILESPSPNQTSLYFCASSPRMGMWTEKLFFGSGTQLSVL.

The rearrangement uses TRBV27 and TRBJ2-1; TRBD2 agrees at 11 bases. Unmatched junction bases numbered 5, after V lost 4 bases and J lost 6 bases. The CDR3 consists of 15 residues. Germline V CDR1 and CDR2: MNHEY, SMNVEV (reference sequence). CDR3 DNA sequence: TGTGCCAGCAGTTCAACCGGGACTAGCGGCAATGAGCAGTTCTTC. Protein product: CASSSTGTSGNEQFF.

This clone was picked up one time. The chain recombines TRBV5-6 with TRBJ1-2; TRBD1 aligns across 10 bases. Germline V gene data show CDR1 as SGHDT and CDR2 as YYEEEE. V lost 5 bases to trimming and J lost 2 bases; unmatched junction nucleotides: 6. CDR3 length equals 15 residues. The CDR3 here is CASSPGQGVNYGYTF. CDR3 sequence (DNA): TGTGCCAGCAGTCCTGGACAGGGGGTAAACTATGGCTACACCTTC. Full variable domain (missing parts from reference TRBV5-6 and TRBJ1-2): DAGVTQSPTHLIKTRGQQVTLRCSPKSGHDTVSWYQQALGQGPQFIFQYYEEEERQRGNFPDRFSGHQFPNYSSELNVNALLLGDSALYLCASSPGQGVNYGYTFGSGTRLTVV.

The chain's CDR3 is CASRSSGAYNEQFF. The CDR3 DNA follows: TGTGCCAGTAGGAGTAGTGGCGCATACAATGAGCAGTTCTTC. V is TRBV19 and J is TRBJ2-1; D is unclear. CDR1 is LNHDA and CDR2 is SQIVND in the germline V gene (reference sequence). V was pared by 6 bases and J by 4 bases, with 13 bases between. The CDR3 is made up of 14 amino acids.